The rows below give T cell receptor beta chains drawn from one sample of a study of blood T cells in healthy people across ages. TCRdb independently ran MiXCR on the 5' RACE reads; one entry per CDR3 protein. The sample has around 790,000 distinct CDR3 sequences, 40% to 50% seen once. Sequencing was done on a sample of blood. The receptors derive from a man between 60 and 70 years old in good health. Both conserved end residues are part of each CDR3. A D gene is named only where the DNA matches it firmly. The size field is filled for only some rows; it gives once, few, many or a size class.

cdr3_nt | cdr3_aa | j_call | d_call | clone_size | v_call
TGTGCCAGCAGCTTAGCCGCCGGGACAGGGGGCGCGTATGGCTACACCTTC | CASSLAAGTGGAYGYTF | TRBJ1-2 | TRBD1 | NA | TRBV7-9
TGTGCCAGCAGTGGAGGGGACAGGGGGGTAAGAGAAGCTTTCTTT | CASSGGDRGVREAFF | TRBJ1-1 | TRBD1 | NA | TRBV6-1
TGTGCCAGCAGCCCAAGTAGGGTCTGGGATGAGCAGTTCTTC | CASSPSRVWDEQFF | TRBJ2-1 | NA | NA | TRBV7-9
TGTGCCAGTAGTACCATATATCAGTTGGAAGAGACCCAGTACTTC | CASSTIYQLEETQYF | TRBJ2-5 | NA | NA | TRBV19
TGTGCCAGCAGCCTTAGGGGGATTGTCTACGAGCAGTACTTC | CASSLRGIVYEQYF | TRBJ2-7 | NA | NA | TRBV7-9
TGTGCCAGTAGTATAGGACTAGCGGGCCCCGAGCAGTACTTC | CASSIGLAGPEQYF | TRBJ2-7 | TRBD2 | NA | TRBV19
TGTGCCAGCAACCCAAGGGGTAGGGGTGAGCAGTTCTTC | CASNPRGRGEQFF | TRBJ2-1 | NA | few | TRBV6-2/TRBV6-3
TGTGCCAGCACCGGGGCAGGGGCCTACGAGCAGTACTTC | CASTGAGAYEQYF | TRBJ2-7 | NA | NA | TRBV28
TGTGCCAGCAGTTTCGACATCTACGAGCAGTACTTC | CASSFDIYEQYF | TRBJ2-7 | NA | many | TRBV12-3/TRBV12-4
TGTGCCACCGGGGGGCTAGCGGGGCGCTCCTACGAGCAGTACTTC | CATGGLAGRSYEQYF | TRBJ2-7 | TRBD2 | NA | TRBV27
TGCAGTGCTAGAGGGCGGGGTACCTCCTACGAGCAGTACTTC | CSARGRGTSYEQYF | TRBJ2-7 | NA | NA | TRBV20-1
TGTGCCATCAGTGAACTAGCGACTAGCACAGATACGCAGTATTTT | CAISELATSTDTQYF | TRBJ2-3 | TRBD2 | NA | TRBV10-3
TGTGCCAGCAGTTTAGAAGGGAGTGGCACAGATACGCAGTATTTT | CASSLEGSGTDTQYF | TRBJ2-3 | NA | few | TRBV27
TGTGCCAGCAGTTTACCCGGGACAGGGATGCGAGATACGCAGTATTTT | CASSLPGTGMRDTQYF | TRBJ2-3 | TRBD1 | NA | TRBV28
TGCAGCGTTGAACAGGACACCTACGAGCAGTACTTC | CSVEQDTYEQYF | TRBJ2-7 | NA | NA | TRBV29-1
TGTGCCAGCACGGAGGGTGAAGAGACCCAGTACTTC | CASTEGEETQYF | TRBJ2-5 | NA | NA | TRBV2
TGTGCCAGCAGTAAACCTTATCCGGGACTAGCGGGGGGATCTTACAATGAGCAGTTCTTC | CASSKPYPGLAGGSYNEQFF | TRBJ2-1 | TRBD2 | NA | TRBV28
TGTGCCAGCAGTTACAAGACCCGACTAGCGGGGAACAATGAGCAGTTCTTC | CASSYKTRLAGNNEQFF | TRBJ2-1 | TRBD2 | few | TRBV6-2/TRBV6-3